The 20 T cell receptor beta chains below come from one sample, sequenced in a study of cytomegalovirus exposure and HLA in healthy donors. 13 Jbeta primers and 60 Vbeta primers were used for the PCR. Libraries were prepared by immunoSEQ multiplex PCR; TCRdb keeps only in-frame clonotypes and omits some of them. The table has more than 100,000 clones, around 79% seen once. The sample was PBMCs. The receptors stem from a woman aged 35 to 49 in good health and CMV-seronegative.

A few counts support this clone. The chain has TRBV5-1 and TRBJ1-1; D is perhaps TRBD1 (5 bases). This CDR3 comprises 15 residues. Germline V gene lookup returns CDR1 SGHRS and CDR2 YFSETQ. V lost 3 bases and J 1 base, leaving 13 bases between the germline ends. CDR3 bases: TGCGCCAGCAGCTCATCAGGGAATTCGAACACTGAAGCTTTCTTT. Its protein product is CASSSSGNSNTEAFF. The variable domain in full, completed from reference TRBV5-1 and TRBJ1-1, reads KAGVTQTPRYLIKTRGQQVTLSCSPISGHRSVSWYQQTPGQGLQFLFEYFSETQRNKGNFPGRFSGRQFSNSRSEMNVSTLELGDSALYLCASSSSGNSNTEAFFGQGTRLTVV.

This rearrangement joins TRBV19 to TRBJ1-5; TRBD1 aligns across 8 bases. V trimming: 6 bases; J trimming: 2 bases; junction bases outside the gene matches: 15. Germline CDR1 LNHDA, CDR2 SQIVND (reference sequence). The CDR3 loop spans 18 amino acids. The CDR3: CASRRTPIDRGGNQPQHF. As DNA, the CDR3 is TGTGCCAGTAGACGGACGCCGATTGACAGGGGCGGCAATCAGCCCCAGCATTTT.

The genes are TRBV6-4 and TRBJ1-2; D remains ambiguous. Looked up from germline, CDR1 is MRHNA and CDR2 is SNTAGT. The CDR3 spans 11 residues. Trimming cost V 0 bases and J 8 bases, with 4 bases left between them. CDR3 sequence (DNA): TGTGCCAGCAGTGACTCGAGAGGCTACACCTTC. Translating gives CASSDSRGYTF.

For the CDR3, the DNA is TGTGCCAGCAGTCGCCTACCCTCGACAGGTTCGGCTGGGGCCAACGTCCTGACTTTC. Its translation is CASSRLPSTGSAGANVLTF. This chain links TRBV5-4 with TRBJ2-6, with D possibly being TRBD1 (6 bases). V dropped 5 bases and J dropped 2 bases, with 23 bases sitting between them. From germline, CDR1 is SGHNT and CDR2 YYREEE (reference sequence). The CDR3 length is 19 residues.

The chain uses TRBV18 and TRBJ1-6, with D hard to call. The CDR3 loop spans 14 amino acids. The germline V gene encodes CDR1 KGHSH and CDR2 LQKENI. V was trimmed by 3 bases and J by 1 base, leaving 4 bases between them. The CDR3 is CASSPSSYNSPLHF. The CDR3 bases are TGTGCCAGCTCACCGTCATCCTATAATTCACCCCTCCACTTT.

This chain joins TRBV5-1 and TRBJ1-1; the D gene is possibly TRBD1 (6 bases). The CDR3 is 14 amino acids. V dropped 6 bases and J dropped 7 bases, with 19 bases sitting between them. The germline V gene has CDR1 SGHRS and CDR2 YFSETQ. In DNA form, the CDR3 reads TGCGCCAGCACCCCTCTCCGGACAGATGATGAAGCTTTCTTT. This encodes CASTPLRTDDEAFF.

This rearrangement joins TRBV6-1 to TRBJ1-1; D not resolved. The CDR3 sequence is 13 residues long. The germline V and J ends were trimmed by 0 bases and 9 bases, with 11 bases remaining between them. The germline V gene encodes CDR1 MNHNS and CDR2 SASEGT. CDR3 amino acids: CASSEAVARQAFF. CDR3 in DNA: TGTGCCAGCAGTGAAGCGGTGGCCAGGCAAGCTTTCTTT.

CDR3 nucleotide sequence: TGTGCCAGCTCAAGGGGACAGGGGAATGAAAAACTGTTTTTT. Its translation: CASSRGQGNEKLFF. The chain is built from TRBV18 and TRBJ1-4; 10 bases are shared with TRBD1. The CDR3 loop spans 14 amino acids. With 5 bases clipped from V and 5 bases from J, the junction kept 2 bases outside the gene matches. Germline assignment: CDR1 KGHSH and CDR2 LQKENI.

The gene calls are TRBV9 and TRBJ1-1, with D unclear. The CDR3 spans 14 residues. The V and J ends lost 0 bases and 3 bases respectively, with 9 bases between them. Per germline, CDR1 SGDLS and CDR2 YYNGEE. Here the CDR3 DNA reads TGTGCCAGCAGCGTAGGTGGCGGGGACACTGAAGCTTTCTTT. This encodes CASSVGGGDTEAFF.

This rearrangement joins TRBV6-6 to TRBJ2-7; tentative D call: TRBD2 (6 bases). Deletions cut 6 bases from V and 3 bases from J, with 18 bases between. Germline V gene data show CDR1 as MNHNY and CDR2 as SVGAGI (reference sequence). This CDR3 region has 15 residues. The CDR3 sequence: CASREGLHLSYEQYF. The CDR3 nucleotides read TGTGCCAGCAGGGAGGGACTCCATCTGAGCTACGAGCAGTACTTC.

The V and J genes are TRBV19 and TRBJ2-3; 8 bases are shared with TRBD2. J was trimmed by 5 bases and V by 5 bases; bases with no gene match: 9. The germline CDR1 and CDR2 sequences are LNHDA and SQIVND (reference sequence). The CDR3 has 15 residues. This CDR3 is CASSGAYAGGDTQYF. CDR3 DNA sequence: TGTGCCAGTAGTGGCGCTTACGCGGGGGGAGATACGCAGTATTTT.

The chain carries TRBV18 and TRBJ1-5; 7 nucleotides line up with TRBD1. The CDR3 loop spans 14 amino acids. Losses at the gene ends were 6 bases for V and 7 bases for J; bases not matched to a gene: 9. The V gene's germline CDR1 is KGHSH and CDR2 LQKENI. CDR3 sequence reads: CASSKSTGDQPQHF. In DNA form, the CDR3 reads TGTGCCAGCTCGAAAAGTACAGGGGACCAGCCCCAGCATTTT.

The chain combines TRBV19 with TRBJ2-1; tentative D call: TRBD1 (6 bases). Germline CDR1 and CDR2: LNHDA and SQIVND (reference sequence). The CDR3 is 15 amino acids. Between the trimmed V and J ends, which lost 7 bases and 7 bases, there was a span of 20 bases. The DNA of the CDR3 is TGTGCCAGTACGCCCTTGCACAGGGAAAGGAATGAGCAGTTCTTC. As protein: CASTPLHRERNEQFF.

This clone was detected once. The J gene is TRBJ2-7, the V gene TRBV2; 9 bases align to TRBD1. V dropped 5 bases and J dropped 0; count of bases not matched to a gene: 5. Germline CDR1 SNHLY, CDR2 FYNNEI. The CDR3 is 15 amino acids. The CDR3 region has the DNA TGTGCCAGCAGTCTCCGGGACAGGGACTCCTACGAGCAGTACTTC. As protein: CASSLRDRDSYEQYF.

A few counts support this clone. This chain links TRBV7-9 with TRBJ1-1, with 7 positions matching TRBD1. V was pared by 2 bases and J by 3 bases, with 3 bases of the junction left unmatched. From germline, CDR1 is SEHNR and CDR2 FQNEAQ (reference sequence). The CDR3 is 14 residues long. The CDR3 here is CASSLPGGDTEAFF. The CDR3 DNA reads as TGTGCCAGCAGCTTACCAGGGGGAGACACTGAAGCTTTCTTT.

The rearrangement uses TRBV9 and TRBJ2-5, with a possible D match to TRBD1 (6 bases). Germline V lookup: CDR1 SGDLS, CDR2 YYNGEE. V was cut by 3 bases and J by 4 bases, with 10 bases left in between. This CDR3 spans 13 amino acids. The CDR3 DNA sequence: TGTGCCAGCAGCGAACAGGGTCGAGAGACCCAGTACTTC. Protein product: CASSEQGRETQYF.

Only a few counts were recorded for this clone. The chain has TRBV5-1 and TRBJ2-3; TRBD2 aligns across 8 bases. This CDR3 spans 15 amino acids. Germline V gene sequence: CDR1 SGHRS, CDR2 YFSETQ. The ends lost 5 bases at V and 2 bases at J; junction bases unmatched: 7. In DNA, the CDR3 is TGCGCCAGCAGAACGGGGGGGCACGACACAGATACGCAGTATTTT. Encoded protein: CASRTGGHDTDTQYF.

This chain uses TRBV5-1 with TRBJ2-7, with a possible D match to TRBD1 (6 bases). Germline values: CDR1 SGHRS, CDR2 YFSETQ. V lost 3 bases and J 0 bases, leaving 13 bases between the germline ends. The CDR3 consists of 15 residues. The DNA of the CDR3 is TGCGCCAGCAGCTCATCAGGGGTGAGCTCCTACGAGCAGTACTTC. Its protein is CASSSSGVSSYEQYF.

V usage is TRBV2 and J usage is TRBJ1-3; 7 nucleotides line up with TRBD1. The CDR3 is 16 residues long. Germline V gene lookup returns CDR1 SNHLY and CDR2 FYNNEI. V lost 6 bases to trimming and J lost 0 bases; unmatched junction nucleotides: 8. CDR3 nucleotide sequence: TGTGCCAGCAGCAACGACAGGGCGTTCTCTGGAAACACCATATATTTT. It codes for CASSNDRAFSGNTIYF.

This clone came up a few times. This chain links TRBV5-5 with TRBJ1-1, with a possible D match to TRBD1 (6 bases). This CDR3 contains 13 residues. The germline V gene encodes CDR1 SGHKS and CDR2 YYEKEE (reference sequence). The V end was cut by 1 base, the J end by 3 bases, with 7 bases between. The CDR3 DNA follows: TGTGCCAGCAGCTTGTACAGGGACACTGAAGCTTTCTTT. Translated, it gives CASSLYRDTEAFF.